Presented here are 16 T cell receptor beta chains from one specimen sequenced in a study of shared clonotypes between healthy human individuals. Produced via immunoSEQ multiplex PCR; TCRdb's table is partial and in-frame only. The repertoire holds 2 million to 2.5 million clones, approximately 96% seen once, with roughly 0.13% in the top ten. Specimen: naive CD4+ T cells sorted from blood. Subset defined: CD45RA+ positively selected. These receptors all stem from a man aged 18 to 29 in good health.

V is TRBV28 and J is TRBJ1-2, with 7 positions matching TRBD1. Germline V gene lookup returns CDR1 MDHEN and CDR2 SYDVKM. With 6 bases clipped from V and 4 bases from J, the junction kept 11 bases outside the gene matches. The CDR3 is made up of 15 amino acids. The CDR3 here is CASSLGGARIYGYTF. CDR3 coding DNA: TGTGCCAGCAGCCTAGGGGGCGCAAGGATCTATGGCTACACCTTC.

The chain couples TRBV28 to TRBJ1-6; possibly TRBD1 for D (5 bases). The CDR3 totals 15 residues. V was pared by 4 bases and J by 8 bases, with 15 bases between. Germline V gene data show CDR1 as MDHEN and CDR2 as SYDVKM. CDR3 nucleotides: TGTGCCAGCAGTTCCTTAACAGGTTCAGATTCACCCCTCCACTTT. Residues: CASSSLTGSDSPLHF.

The chain combines TRBV2 with TRBJ1-2; D is unresolved. CDR1 and CDR2 (germline): SNHLY, FYNNEI. The length of the CDR3 is 14 residues. V was pared by 5 bases and J by 2 bases, with 12 bases between. CDR3 region: CASSQPGLNYGYTF. In DNA form, the CDR3 reads TGTGCCAGCAGTCAGCCGGGCCTCAACTATGGCTACACCTTC.

The gene calls are TRBV7-9 and TRBJ1-2, with TRBD1 as a possible D gene (5 bases). V gave up 2 bases and J gave up 8 bases, with 12 bases separating them. Germline CDR1 reads SEHNR; CDR2 reads FQNEAQ (reference sequence). The CDR3 runs 13 residues. The CDR3 sequence is CASSLKGLGGYTF. CDR3 nucleotide sequence: TGTGCCAGCAGCTTAAAGGGGTTGGGCGGCTACACCTTC.

The rearrangement uses TRBV7-9 and TRBJ1-3, with 8 bases that match TRBD1. From germline, CDR1 is SEHNR and CDR2 FQNEAQ (reference sequence). V lost 2 bases and J lost 0; bases outside the gene matches: 12. The CDR3 has 19 amino acids. The CDR3 here is CASSLIANLDRGSGNTIYF. The CDR3 bases are TGTGCCAGCAGCTTAATCGCAAACCTTGACAGGGGCTCTGGAAACACCATATATTTT.

The chain recombines TRBV10-2 with TRBJ1-6; no firm D call. Looked up from germline, CDR1 is WSHSY and CDR2 is SAAADI. The ends were cut back, 3 bases at V and 7 bases at J, with 13 bases in the middle. The CDR3 has 15 amino acids. As DNA, the CDR3 is TGCGCCAGCAGTGAACGGGGTAATGCGAATTCACCCCTCCACTTT. Translating it yields CASSERGNANSPLHF.

This sequence joins TRBV5-5 and TRBJ2-3; 11 bases fit TRBD1. Germline trimming cut 5 bases from V and 6 bases from J; bases unmatched to any gene: 5. This CDR3 is built from 14 residues. The germline V gene has CDR1 SGHKS and CDR2 YYEKEE (reference sequence). In DNA form, the CDR3 reads TGTGCCAGCAGTAGGACAGGGGGCTGGGATACGCAGTATTTT. Amino acids: CASSRTGGWDTQYF.

This CDR3 reads CASSLVGSAGELFF. CDR3 coding DNA: TGTGCCAGCAGCTTAGTGGGTAGTGCCGGGGAGCTGTTTTTT. The rearrangement joins TRBV11-2 to TRBJ2-2; D gene ambiguous. V was shortened by 1 base and J by 6 bases, with 9 bases between the two germline ends. The length of the CDR3 is 14 residues. Germline-derived CDR1 and CDR2 are SGHAT and FQNNGV.

This clone was picked up one time. This chain connects TRBV30 to TRBJ1-2; D not certain. V was clipped by 0 bases and J by 4 bases, with 12 bases between them. CDR1 and CDR2 from the germline V gene are GTSNPN and SVGIG (reference sequence). The CDR3 is 14 amino acids. The CDR3 region is CAWSVSGGVYGYTF. For the CDR3, the DNA is TGTGCCTGGAGTGTATCGGGCGGAGTCTATGGCTACACCTTC. The full variable domain, completed using reference TRBV30 and TRBJ1-2, is SQTIHQWPATLVQPVGSPLSLECTVEGTSNPNLYWYRQAAGRGLQLLFYSVGIGQISSEVPQNLSASRPQDRQFILSSKKLLLSDSGFYLCAWSVSGGVYGYTFGSGTRLTVV.

J is TRBJ1-1 and V is TRBV5-1; no clear D gene. V lost 0 bases, J lost 3 bases, and 12 bases lay in between. The CDR3 consists of 15 residues. The V gene's germline CDR1 is SGHRS and CDR2 YFSETQ. Here the CDR3 reads CASSLVSSLDTEAFF. DNA for the CDR3: TGCGCCAGCAGCTTGGTGTCTTCCCTCGACACTGAAGCTTTCTTT.

This chain joins TRBV2 and TRBJ2-5, with 8 nucleotides matching TRBD1. The CDR3 is 15 residues long. Looked up from germline, CDR1 is SNHLY and CDR2 is FYNNEI. Losses at the gene ends were 2 bases for V and 2 bases for J; bases not matched to a gene: 4. The CDR3 nucleotides are TGTGCCAGCAGTGAACAGGGGGCCCCTCAAGAGACCCAGTACTTC. Amino acid sequence: CASSEQGAPQETQYF.

V is TRBV5-6 and J is TRBJ1-4; no clear D. The V end was cut by 0 bases, the J end by 10 bases, with 10 bases between. Germline V gene data show CDR1 as SGHDT and CDR2 as YYEEEE. The CDR3 totals 13 residues. CDR3 in DNA: TGTGCCAGCAGCTTGGGAAGGGAGGGAAAACTGTTTTTT. It specifies CASSLGREGKLFF. Full variable domain (outside the CDR3, taken from reference TRBV5-6 and TRBJ1-4): DAGVTQSPTHLIKTRGQQVTLRCSPKSGHDTVSWYQQALGQGPQFIFQYYEEEERQRGNFPDRFSGHQFPNYSSELNVNALLLGDSALYLCASSLGREGKLFFGSGTQLSVL.

A remark on this clone: This specimen includes other DNA sequences encoding the same CDR3. The chain combines TRBV29-1 with TRBJ1-1; unclear D gene. The germline V gene encodes CDR1 SQVTM and CDR2 ANQGSEA. The CDR3 spans 12 residues. V was cut by 6 bases and J by 1 base, with 9 bases left in between. CDR3 sequence reads: CSVDRGNTEAFF. The CDR3 DNA is TGCAGCGTCGACCGGGGGAACACTGAAGCTTTCTTT.

This clone came up once. This chain joins TRBV30 and TRBJ1-5; D remains ambiguous. V shed 0 bases and J shed 2 bases, with 8 bases lying between them. CDR1 and CDR2 (germline): GTSNPN, SVGIG (reference sequence). The CDR3 extends over 14 amino acids. The chain's CDR3 is CAWSVRRGNQPQHF. The DNA for the CDR3 is TGTGCCTGGAGTGTAAGGAGGGGCAATCAGCCCCAGCATTTT.

The chain uses TRBV7-9 and TRBJ1-3; unclear D gene. There are 14 residues in the CDR3. The V and J ends lost 4 bases and 0 bases respectively, with 7 bases between them. Per the germline V gene, CDR1 is SEHNR and CDR2 is FQNEAQ (reference sequence). The CDR3 protein is CASSYLSSGNTIYF. The CDR3 nucleotides read TGTGCCAGCAGCTACCTTAGCTCTGGAAACACCATATATTTT.

The CDR3 bases are TGTGCCAGCAGCCCAAGGGGAGAGCTAGGGGGCTACACCGGGGAGCAGTACTTC. Its protein product is CASSPRGELGGYTGEQYF. The V and J genes are TRBV11-1 and TRBJ2-7; 7 nucleotides align to TRBD1. CDR1 and CDR2 from the germline V gene are SGHAT and FQDESV (reference sequence). The junction had 23 bases not matched to a gene; V was cut back by 5 bases and J by 7 bases. The CDR3 spans 18 residues. The full variable domain, its missing parts supplied by reference TRBV11-1 and TRBJ2-7, is EAEVAQSPRYKITEKSQAVAFWCDPISGHATLYWYRQILGQGPELLVQFQDESVVDDSQLPKDRFSAERLKGVDSTLKIQPAELGDSAMYLCASSPRGELGGYTGEQYFGPGTRLTVT.